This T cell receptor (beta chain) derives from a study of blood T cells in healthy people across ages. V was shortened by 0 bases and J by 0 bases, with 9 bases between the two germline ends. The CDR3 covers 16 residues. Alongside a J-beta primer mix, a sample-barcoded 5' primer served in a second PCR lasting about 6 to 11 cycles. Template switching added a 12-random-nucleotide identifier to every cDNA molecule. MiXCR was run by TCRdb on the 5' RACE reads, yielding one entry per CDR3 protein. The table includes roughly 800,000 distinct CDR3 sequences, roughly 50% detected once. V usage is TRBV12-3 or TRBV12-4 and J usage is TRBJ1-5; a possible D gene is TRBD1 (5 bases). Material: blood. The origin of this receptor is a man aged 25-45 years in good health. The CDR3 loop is CASSLAGENSNQPQHF. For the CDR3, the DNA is TGTGCCAGCAGTTTAGCGGGGGAGAATAGCAATCAGCCCCAGCATTTT.